Listed below are T cell receptor beta chains from one sample, sequenced in a study of OX40 agonist ivuxolimab in advanced cancers. The protocol was immunoSEQ multiplex PCR, while the TCRdb copy is restricted to in-frame clones and leaves out a portion. The sample records 76,000 or so clones, roughly 89% being singletons. Sample: CD4+ or CD8+ T cells sorted from blood, taken in a trial of the OX40 agonist ivuxolimab. The receptors were gathered from an adult with an advanced solid tumor such as melanoma, head and neck, liver or kidney cancer. CDR3s include the opening cysteine and the closing phenylalanine or tryptophan. The order of the fields is clone size, J gene, V gene, D gene, CDR3 protein, CDR3 DNA. The D gene is left open where the match is weak. Clone size, where shown, is once, few, many, or a class for clones that have expanded.

>NA|TRBJ1-4|TRBV28|NA
CASSLVGGRTNEKLFF
TGTGCCAGCAGTTTGGTAGGGGGGCGGACTAATGAAAAACTGTTTTTT
>NA|TRBJ2-7|TRBV14|NA
CASSQSYQSSYEQYF
TGTGCCAGCAGCCAGAGCTACCAGTCCTCCTACGAGCAGTACTTC
>NA|TRBJ2-7|TRBV19|NA
CASAYRELYEQYF
TGTGCCAGTGCCTACAGGGAGCTCTACGAGCAGTACTTC
>NA|TRBJ2-7|TRBV9|NA
CASAPGAGTEQYF
TGTGCCAGCGCGCCTGGGGCTGGTACCGAGCAGTACTTC
>NA|TRBJ2-7|TRBV7-8|TRBD1
CASSLANRGLWEQYF
TGTGCCAGCAGCTTAGCGAACAGGGGCCTGTGGGAGCAGTACTTC
>NA|TRBJ1-1|TRBV27|NA
CASSRGTTEAFF
TGTGCCAGCAGCAGGGGTACCACTGAAGCTTTCTTT
>once|TRBJ1-4|TRBV30|NA
CAWQRGFNEKLFF
TGTGCCTGGCAGCGGGGTTTTAATGAAAAACTGTTTTTT
>NA|TRBJ1-1|TRBV14|NA
CASSQRGDSEAFF
TGTGCCAGCAGCCAGCGGGGGGATTCTGAAGCTTTCTTT
>NA|TRBJ1-4|TRBV2|NA
CASRVRLETTNEKLFF
TGTGCCAGCAGGGTCCGCCTCGAGACAACTAATGAAAAACTGTTTTTT
>NA|TRBJ2-7|TRBV5-4|TRBD2
CASSWGLAASYEQYF
TGTGCCAGCAGCTGGGGACTAGCGGCGTCCTACGAGCAGTACTTC
>NA|TRBJ2-3|TRBV13|TRBD2
CASSKRRAGGSDTQYF
TGTGCCAGCAGCAAACGGAGAGCGGGAGGATCAGATACGCAGTATTTT
>NA|TRBJ1-2|TRBV6-4|NA
CASSAQGLGGYTF
TGTGCCAGCAGTGCACAGGGATTGGGGGGCTACACCTTC
>NA|TRBJ2-3|TRBV28|NA
CASSLEEADTQYF
TGTGCCAGCAGTTTGGAAGAGGCAGATACGCAGTATTTT
>NA|TRBJ1-1|TRBV19|NA
CASSIQRGGYTEAFF
TGTGCCAGTAGTATCCAACGGGGGGGGTACACTGAAGCTTTCTTT
>few|TRBJ2-3|TRBV7-2|TRBD1
CASSFRTGDTDTQYF
TGTGCCAGCAGCTTCCGGACAGGGGATACAGATACGCAGTATTTT
>NA|TRBJ2-7|TRBV28|NA
CASSPPDLVNEQYF
TGTGCCAGCAGCCCACCCGATTTGGTGAACGAGCAGTACTTC
>NA|TRBJ2-5|TRBV2|TRBD1
CASSAGQVQETQYF
TGTGCCAGCAGCGCTGGACAGGTCCAAGAGACCCAGTACTTC